This is a list of T cell receptor beta chains from one sample in a study of blood T cell repertoires in COVID-19. Profiling relied on immunoSEQ multiplex PCR, and the TCRdb table lists in-frame clones only, not all of them. Found here are hundreds of thousands of clones, about nine tenths of them singletons; the top ten hold roughly 6%. Material for sequencing was peripheral blood. Receptor source: a woman between 50 and 59 years old with COVID-19, enrolled during active disease. Each CDR3 is given with its conserved first and last residue. A D gene is named only where the DNA matches it firmly. Rows give clone size only sometimes, using once, few, many, or a class for an expanded clone.

v_call	d_call	j_call	clone_size	cdr3_aa	cdr3_nt
TRBV6-6	-	TRBJ2-7	-	CASSYDTRSYEQYF	TGTGCCAGCAGTTACGACACGCGCTCCTACGAGCAGTACTTC
TRBV18	TRBD1	TRBJ2-5	-	CASSRDRIQYF	TGTGCCAGCTCACGGGACAGGATTCAGTACTTC
TRBV24-1	TRBD2	TRBJ2-1	-	CATSDFRGRTSEIYNEQFF	TGTGCCACCAGTGATTTTCGCGGTCGGACTAGCGAGATTTACAATGAGCAGTTCTTC
TRBV11-2	-	TRBJ2-1	-	CASSLEPTGSYNEQFF	TGTGCCAGCAGCTTAGAACCGACAGGCTCCTACAATGAGCAGTTCTTC
TRBV11-2	-	TRBJ1-1	-	CASSLGLSGQEAFF	TGTGCCAGCAGCTTAGGTTTGTCGGGACAAGAAGCTTTCTTT
TRBV10-3	TRBD2	TRBJ2-7	-	CAIKPGGSDEQYF	TGTGCCATCAAGCCGGGAGGGTCAGACGAGCAGTACTTC
TRBV11-2	TRBD1	TRBJ2-7	few	CASSSPAGQGIHEQYF	TGTGCCAGCAGCTCCCCCGCGGGACAGGGGATCCACGAGCAGTACTTC
TRBV11-2	TRBD2	TRBJ2-1	few	CASSYEPGLVYNEQFF	TGTGCCAGCAGCTATGAACCGGGACTAGTGTACAATGAGCAGTTCTTC
TRBV24-1	TRBD1	TRBJ1-2	-	CATSDPKQGQGWYGYTF	TGTGCCACCAGTGATCCCAAGCAGGGACAGGGATGGTATGGCTACACCTTC
TRBV28	TRBD1	TRBJ1-4	-	CASSVPGQGNEKLFF	TGTGCCAGCAGTGTCCCCGGACAGGGAAATGAAAAACTGTTTTTT
TRBV5-4	TRBD2	TRBJ2-3	-	CASLLAGVRDTQYF	TGTGCCAGCCTACTCGCGGGAGTCAGGGATACGCAGTATTTT
TRBV29-1	TRBD2	TRBJ2-5	once	CSVGKGTSGSAETQYF	TGCAGCGTTGGAAAGGGGACTAGCGGGAGTGCGGAGACCCAGTACTTC
TRBV14	-	TRBJ2-1	-	CASSQVAASSYNEQFF	TGTGCCAGCAGCCAAGTAGCGGCGAGCTCCTACAATGAGCAGTTCTTC
TRBV6-5	TRBD1	TRBJ2-7	-	CASSYSDRGSYEQYF	TGTGCCAGCAGTTACTCAGACAGGGGATCCTACGAGCAGTACTTC
TRBV19	-	TRBJ2-7	-	CASKWQAGSYEQYF	TGTGCCAGTAAGTGGCAGGCGGGTTCCTACGAGCAGTACTTC
TRBV2	-	TRBJ1-5	-	CASSVREYSNQPQHF	TGTGCCAGCAGTGTACGAGAGTATAGCAATCAGCCCCAGCATTTT
TRBV4-3	TRBD1	TRBJ1-1	-	CASSQATGGTEAFF	TGCGCCAGCAGCCAAGCGACAGGGGGCACTGAAGCTTTCTTT
TRBV7-9	TRBD2	TRBJ2-3	-	CASSFLIGTSGSTDTQYF	TGTGCCAGCAGCTTTTTAATTGGGACTAGCGGAAGCACAGATACGCAGTATTTT
TRBV7-2	TRBD1	TRBJ2-7	-	CASSSGQDMKQYF	TGTGCCAGCAGCAGCGGACAGGATATGAAGCAGTACTTC